This TCR beta chain appears in the sequencing data of a study of shared clonotypes between healthy human individuals. Libraries were prepared by immunoSEQ multiplex PCR; TCRdb keeps only in-frame clonotypes and omits some of them. The sample carries about 980,000 clones, over 75% recorded once. Note on this clone: Its cognate antigen is unknown.

Study-level findings and limits: Generation probabilities of non-shared clonotypes were lower (relative to those shared by all four donors). A few donors showed sharing of approximately 4.7% of naive CD4 clonotypes.

This CDR3 has 15 amino acids. CDR1 and CDR2 (germline): MNHNY, SVGAGI (reference sequence). Trimming removed 6 bases at V and 0 bases at J, with 14 bases between. The CD4+ fraction was divided into a CD45RA+ naive subset and a CD45RA-negative memory subset. The receptor was isolated from a man younger than 35 in good health. The chain combines TRBV6-6 with TRBJ1-1; no clear D gene. Sequencing was performed on memory CD4+ T cells sorted from blood. Subset here: CD45RA-negative fraction. The CDR3 coding sequence is TGTGCCAGCAGGGAGGACGGAAACATGAACACTGAAGCTTTCTTT. Its protein product is CASREDGNMNTEAFF.